This T cell receptor (beta chain) stems from a study of blood T cell repertoires in COVID-19. About the research overall: Sites across the United States, Italy and Spain contributed samples from acute and convalescent COVID-19. PBMCs, B-cell-depleted T cells, or T cells provided the cDNA or gDNA that made up the material.

This CDR3 region has 16 residues. With V trimmed by 3 bases and J by 8 bases, 12 bases remained unmatched. CDR1 and CDR2 from the germline V gene are DFQATT and SNEGSKA (reference sequence). Clones were read by immunoSEQ multiplex PCR, and TCRdb kept only the in-frame ones, dropping some. The data contain around 210,000 clones, approximately 80% of them singletons. This clone was seen only a few times. It was during active infection that Seattle patients were enrolled and then longitudinally followed. The chain joins TRBV20-1 to TRBJ1-6, with TRBD1 matching over 8 bases. Sequencing was performed on peripheral blood. The origin of this receptor is an elderly woman with COVID-19, enrolled during active disease. CDR3 nucleotide sequence: TGCAGTGCTAGTTGGGCAGGGGGCGCGTTGGATTCACCCCTCCACTTT. As protein: CSASWAGGALDSPLHF.